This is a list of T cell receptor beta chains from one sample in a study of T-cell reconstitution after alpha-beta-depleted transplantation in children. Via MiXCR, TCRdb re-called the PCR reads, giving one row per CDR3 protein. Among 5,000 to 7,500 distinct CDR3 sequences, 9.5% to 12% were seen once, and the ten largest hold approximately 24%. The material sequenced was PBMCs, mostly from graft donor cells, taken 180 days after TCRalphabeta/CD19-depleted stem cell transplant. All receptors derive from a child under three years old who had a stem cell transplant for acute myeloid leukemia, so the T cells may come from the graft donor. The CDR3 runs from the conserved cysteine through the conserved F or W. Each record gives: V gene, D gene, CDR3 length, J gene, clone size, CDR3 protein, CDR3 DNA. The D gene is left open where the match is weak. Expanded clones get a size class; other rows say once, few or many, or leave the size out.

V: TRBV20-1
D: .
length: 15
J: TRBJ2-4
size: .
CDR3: CCARDNRVTKNIQYF
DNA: TGCTGTGCTAGAGATAACAGGGTAACCAAAAACATTCAGTACTTC

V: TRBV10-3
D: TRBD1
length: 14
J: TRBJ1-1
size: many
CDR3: CAIRDRVGNTEAFF
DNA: TGTGCCATCAGGGACAGGGTGGGGAACACTGAAGCTTTCTTT

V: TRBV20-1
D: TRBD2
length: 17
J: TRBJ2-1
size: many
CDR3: CSADTGTSGTSYNEQFF
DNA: TGCAGTGCTGACACCGGGACTAGCGGGACTTCCTACAATGAGCAGTTCTTC

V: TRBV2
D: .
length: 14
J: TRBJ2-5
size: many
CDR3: CASSEERVGETQYF
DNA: TGTGCCAGCAGTGAAGAGCGGGTGGGGGAGACCCAGTACTTC

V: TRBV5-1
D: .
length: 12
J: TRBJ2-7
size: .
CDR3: CASSQVGYEQYF
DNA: TGCGCCAGCAGCCAAGTAGGATACGAGCAGTACTTC

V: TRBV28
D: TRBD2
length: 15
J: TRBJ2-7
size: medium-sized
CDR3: CASSSTSVGPREQYF
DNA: TGTGCCAGCAGTTCAACTAGCGTGGGGCCTCGGGAGCAGTACTTC

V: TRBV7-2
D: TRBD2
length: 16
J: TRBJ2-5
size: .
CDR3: CASSPTPGRGEETQYF
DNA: TGTGCCAGCAGCCCTACCCCCGGGCGGGGGGAAGAGACCCAGTACTTC

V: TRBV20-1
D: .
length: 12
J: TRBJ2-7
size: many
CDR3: CSAKLASYEQYF
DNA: TGCAGTGCTAAACTAGCTTCCTACGAGCAGTACTTC

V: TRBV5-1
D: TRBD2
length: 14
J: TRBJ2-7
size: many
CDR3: CASSLQTSDYEQYF
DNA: TGCGCCAGCAGCCTACAAACTAGCGACTACGAGCAGTACTTC

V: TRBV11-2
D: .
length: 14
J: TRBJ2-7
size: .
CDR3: CASSPTPEVNEQYF
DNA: TGTGCCAGCAGCCCAACCCCGGAAGTCAACGAGCAGTACTTC

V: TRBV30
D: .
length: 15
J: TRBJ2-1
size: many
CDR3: CAWSRGGHSYNEQFF
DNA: TGTGCCTGGAGTCGGGGCGGTCACTCCTACAATGAGCAGTTCTTC

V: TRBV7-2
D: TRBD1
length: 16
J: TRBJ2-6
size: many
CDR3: CASSLGQGAGANVLTF
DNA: TGTGCCAGCAGCTTGGGACAGGGGGCTGGGGCCAACGTCCTGACTTTC

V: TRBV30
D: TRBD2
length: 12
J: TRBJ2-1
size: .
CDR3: CAWSVQRESLFF
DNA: TGTGCCTGGAGTGTACAGCGGGAGTCTCTGTTCTTC

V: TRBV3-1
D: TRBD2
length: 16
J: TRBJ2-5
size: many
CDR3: CASSHRISGGGETQYF
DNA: TGTGCCAGCAGCCACCGTATTAGCGGGGGTGGGGAGACCCAGTACTTC

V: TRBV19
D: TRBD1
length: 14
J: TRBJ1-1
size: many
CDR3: CASRGQGLGTEAFF
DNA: TGTGCCAGTAGAGGACAGGGACTGGGAACTGAAGCTTTCTTT

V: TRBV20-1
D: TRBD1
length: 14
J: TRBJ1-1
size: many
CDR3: CSARRQGMNTEAFF
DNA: TGCAGTGCTAGACGACAGGGAATGAACACTGAAGCTTTCTTT

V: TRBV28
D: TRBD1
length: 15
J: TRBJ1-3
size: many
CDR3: CASSSDRGRGNTIYF
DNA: TGTGCCAGCAGTTCGGACAGGGGGCGAGGAAACACCATATATTTT

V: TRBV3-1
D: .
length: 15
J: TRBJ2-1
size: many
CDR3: CASSQDATGYNEQFF
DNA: TGTGCCAGCAGCCAAGATGCGACGGGTTACAATGAGCAGTTCTTC

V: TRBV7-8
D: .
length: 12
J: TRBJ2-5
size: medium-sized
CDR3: CASSLAGETQYF
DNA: TGTGCCAGCAGCTTAGCCGGAGAGACCCAGTACTTC

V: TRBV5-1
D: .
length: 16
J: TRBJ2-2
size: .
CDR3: CARVPRAVRTPGSCFF
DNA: .

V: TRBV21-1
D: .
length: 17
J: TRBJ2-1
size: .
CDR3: CASSMLKQGAGNNEQFF
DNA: TGTGCCAGCAGCATGTTGAAACAGGGGGCGGGGAACAATGAGCAGTTCTTC

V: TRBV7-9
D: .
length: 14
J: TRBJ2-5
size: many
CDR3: CASSLAYKKETQYF
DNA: TGTGCCAGCAGCTTAGCGTACAAGAAAGAGACCCAGTACTTC

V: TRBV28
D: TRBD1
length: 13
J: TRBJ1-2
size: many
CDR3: CASCGTGTYGYTF
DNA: TGTGCCAGCTGTGGGACAGGCACCTATGGCTACACCTTC

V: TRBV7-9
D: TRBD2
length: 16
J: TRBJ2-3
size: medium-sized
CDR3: CASSPGELAGTDTQYF
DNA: TGTGCCAGCAGCCCCGGTGAACTAGCGGGCACAGATACGCAGTATTTT

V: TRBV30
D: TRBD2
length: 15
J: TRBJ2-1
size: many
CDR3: CAWSQLAGLKPAQFF
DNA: TGTGCCTGGAGCCAACTAGCGGGACTCAAGCCTGCGCAGTTCTTC

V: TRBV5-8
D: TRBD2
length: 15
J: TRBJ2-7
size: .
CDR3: CASSLGLAEAYEQYF
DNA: TGTGCCAGCAGCCTCGGACTAGCGGAAGCCTACGAGCAGTACTTC

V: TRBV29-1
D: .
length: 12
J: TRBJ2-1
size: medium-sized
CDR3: CSVEGWYNEQFF
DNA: TGCAGCGTCGAGGGGTGGTACAATGAGCAGTTCTTC

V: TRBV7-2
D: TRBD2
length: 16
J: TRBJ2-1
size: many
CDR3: CASSLRSGRAYNEQFF
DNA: TGTGCCAGCAGCCTAAGAAGCGGGAGGGCCTACAATGAGCAGTTCTTC

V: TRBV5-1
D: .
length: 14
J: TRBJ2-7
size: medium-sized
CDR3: CASSLGGRTYEQYF
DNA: TGCGCCAGCAGCTTGGGAGGCAGGACCTACGAGCAGTACTTC

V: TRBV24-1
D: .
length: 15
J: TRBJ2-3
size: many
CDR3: CATSDRGPGTDTQYF
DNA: TGTGCCACCAGTGATCGGGGGCCAGGGACAGATACGCAGTATTTT

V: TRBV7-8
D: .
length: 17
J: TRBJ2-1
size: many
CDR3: CASSPYLQRNGVNEQFF
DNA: TGTGCCAGCAGCCCTTATCTCCAGAGAAATGGGGTCAATGAGCAGTTCTTC

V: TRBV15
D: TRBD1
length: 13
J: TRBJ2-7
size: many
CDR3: CATSWDRIGEQYF
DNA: TGTGCCACCAGCTGGGACAGGATTGGCGAGCAGTACTTC

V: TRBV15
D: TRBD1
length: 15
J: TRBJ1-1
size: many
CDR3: CATSRDLTGGGEAFF
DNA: TGTGCCACCAGCAGAGACCTCACAGGGGGGGGGGAAGCTTTCTTT

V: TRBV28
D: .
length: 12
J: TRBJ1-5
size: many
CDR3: CASKVGHQPQHF
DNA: TGTGCGTCTAAGGTGGGGCATCAGCCCCAGCATTTT

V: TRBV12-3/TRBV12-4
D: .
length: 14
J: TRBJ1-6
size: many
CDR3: CASTPGSGRSPLHF
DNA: TGTGCCAGCACCCCGGGGTCGGGGCGTTCACCCCTCCACTTT

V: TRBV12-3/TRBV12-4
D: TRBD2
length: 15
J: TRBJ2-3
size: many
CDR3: CASSPPSGSPDTQYF
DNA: TGTGCCAGCAGCCCCCCTAGCGGGAGTCCAGATACGCAGTATTTT

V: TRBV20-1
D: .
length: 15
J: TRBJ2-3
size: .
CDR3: CSARDRAWVADTQYF
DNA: TGCAGTGCTAGAGATCGGGCTTGGGTTGCAGATACGCAGTATTTT

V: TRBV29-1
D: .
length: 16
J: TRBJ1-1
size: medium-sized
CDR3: CSVGNGGEGKNTEAFF
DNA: TGCAGCGTCGGTAATGGTGGGGAGGGAAAGAACACTGAAGCTTTCTTT

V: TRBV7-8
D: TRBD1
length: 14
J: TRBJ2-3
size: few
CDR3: CASSSGTVTDTQYF
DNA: TGTGCCAGCAGCTCCGGGACAGTCACAGATACGCAGTATTTT

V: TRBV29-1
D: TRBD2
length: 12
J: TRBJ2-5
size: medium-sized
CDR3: CSAWTSQETQYF
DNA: TGCAGCGCCTGGACTAGTCAAGAGACCCAGTACTTC

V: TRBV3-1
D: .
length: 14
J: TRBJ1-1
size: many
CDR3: CASSQDRTNTEAFF
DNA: TGTGCCAGCAGCCAAGATCGAACGAACACTGAAGCTTTCTTT